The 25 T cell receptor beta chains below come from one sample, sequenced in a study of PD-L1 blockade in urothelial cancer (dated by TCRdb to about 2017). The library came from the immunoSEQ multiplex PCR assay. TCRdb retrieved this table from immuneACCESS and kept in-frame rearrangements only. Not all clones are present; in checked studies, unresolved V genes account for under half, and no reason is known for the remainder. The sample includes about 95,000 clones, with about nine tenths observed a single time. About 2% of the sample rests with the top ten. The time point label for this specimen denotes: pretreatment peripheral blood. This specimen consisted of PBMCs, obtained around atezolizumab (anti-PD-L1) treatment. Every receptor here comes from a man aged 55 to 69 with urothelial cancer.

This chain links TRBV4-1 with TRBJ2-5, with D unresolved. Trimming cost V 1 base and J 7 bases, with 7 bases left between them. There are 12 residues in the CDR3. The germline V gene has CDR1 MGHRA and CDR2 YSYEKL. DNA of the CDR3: TGCGCCAGCAGCCAAGTCCCGGGGACCCAGTACTTC. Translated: CASSQVPGTQYF.

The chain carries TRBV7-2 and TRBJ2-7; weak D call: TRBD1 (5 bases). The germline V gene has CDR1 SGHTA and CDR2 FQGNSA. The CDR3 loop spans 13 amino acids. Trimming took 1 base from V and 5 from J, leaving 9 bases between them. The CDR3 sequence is CASSLDRLHEQYF. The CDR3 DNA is TGTGCCAGCAGCTTAGACAGGCTCCACGAGCAGTACTTC.

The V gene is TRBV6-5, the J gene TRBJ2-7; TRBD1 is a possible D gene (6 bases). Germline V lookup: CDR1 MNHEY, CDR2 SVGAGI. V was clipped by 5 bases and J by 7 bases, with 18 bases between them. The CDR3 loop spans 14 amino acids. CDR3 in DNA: TGTGCCAGCAGTGTCCGGGACACCATTGGGGAGCAGTACTTC. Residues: CASSVRDTIGEQYF.

Written as DNA, the CDR3 is TGTGCCAGCAGTTTCACAGGGTTCCCTTGGGGCAATCAGCCCCAGCATTTT. Encoded protein: CASSFTGFPWGNQPQHF. The V and J genes are TRBV28 and TRBJ1-5, with D perhaps matching TRBD1 (6 bases). Between the trimmed V and J ends, which lost 3 bases and 2 bases, there was a span of 17 bases. Germline values: CDR1 MDHEN, CDR2 SYDVKM. The CDR3 is 17 residues long. Complete variable domain (other parts from reference TRBV28 and TRBJ1-5): DVKVTQSSRYLVKRTGEKVFLECVQDMDHENMFWYRQDPGLGLRLIYFSYDVKMKEKGDIPEGYSVSREKKERFSLILESASTNQTSMYLCASSFTGFPWGNQPQHFGDGTRLSIL.

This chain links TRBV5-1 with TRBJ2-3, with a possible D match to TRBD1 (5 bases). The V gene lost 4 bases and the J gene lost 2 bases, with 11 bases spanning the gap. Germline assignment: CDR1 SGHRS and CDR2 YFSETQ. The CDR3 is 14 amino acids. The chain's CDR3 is CASSLTAFTDTQYF. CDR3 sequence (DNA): TGCGCCAGCAGCCTGACAGCCTTCACAGATACGCAGTATTTT. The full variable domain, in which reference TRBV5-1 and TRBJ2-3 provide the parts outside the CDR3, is KAGVTQTPRYLIKTRGQQVTLSCSPISGHRSVSWYQQTPGQGLQFLFEYFSETQRNKGNFPGRFSGRQFSNSRSEMNVSTLELGDSALYLCASSLTAFTDTQYFGPGTRLTVL.

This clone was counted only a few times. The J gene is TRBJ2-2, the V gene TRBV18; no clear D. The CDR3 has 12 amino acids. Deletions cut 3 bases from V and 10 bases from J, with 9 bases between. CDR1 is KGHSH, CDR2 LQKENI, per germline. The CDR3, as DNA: TGTGCCAGCTCACCTATACTCACGGAGCTGTTTTTT. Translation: CASSPILTELFF.

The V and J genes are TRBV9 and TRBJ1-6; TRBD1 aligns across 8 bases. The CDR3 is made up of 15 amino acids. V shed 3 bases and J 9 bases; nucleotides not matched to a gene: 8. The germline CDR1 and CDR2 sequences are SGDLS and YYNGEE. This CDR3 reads CASSAQGQGLSPLHF. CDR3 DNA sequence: TGTGCCAGCAGCGCACAAGGACAGGGCCTTTCACCCCTCCACTTT.

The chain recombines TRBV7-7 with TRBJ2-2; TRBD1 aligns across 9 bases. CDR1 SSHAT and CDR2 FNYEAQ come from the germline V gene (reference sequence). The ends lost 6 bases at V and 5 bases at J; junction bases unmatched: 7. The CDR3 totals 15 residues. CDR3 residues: CASRSPGQGTGELFF. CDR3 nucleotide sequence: TGTGCCAGCAGGTCGCCGGGACAGGGTACCGGGGAGCTGTTTTTT. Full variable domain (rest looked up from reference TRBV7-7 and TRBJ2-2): GAGVSQSPRYKVTKRGQDVTLRCDPISSHATLYWYQQALGQGPEFLTYFNYEAQPDKSGLPSDRFSAERPEGSISTLTIQRTEQRDSAMYRCASRSPGQGTGELFFGEGSRLTVL.

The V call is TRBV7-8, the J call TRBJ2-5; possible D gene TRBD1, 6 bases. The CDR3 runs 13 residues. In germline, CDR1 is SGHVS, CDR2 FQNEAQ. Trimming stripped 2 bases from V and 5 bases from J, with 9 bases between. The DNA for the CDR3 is TGTGCCAGCAGCTTATTTCAGGGGGAGACCCAGTACTTC. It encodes CASSLFQGETQYF.

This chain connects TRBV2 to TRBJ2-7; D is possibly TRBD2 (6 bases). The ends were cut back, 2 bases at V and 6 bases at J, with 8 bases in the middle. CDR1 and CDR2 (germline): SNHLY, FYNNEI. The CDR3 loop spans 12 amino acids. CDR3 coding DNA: TGTGCCAGCAGTGAATTGGGGGGCGAGCAGTACTTC. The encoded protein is CASSELGGEQYF.

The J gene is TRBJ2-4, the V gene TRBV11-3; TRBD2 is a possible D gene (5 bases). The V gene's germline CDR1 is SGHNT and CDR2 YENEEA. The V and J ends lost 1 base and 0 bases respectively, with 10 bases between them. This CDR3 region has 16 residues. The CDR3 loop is CASSLGGRGAKNIQYF. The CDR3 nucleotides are TGTGCCAGCAGCTTAGGAGGCCGGGGAGCCAAAAACATTCAGTACTTC.

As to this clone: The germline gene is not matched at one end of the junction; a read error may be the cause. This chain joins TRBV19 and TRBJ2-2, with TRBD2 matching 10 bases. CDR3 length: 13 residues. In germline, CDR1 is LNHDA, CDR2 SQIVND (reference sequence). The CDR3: CASRIAGGGELFF. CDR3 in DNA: TGTGCCAGTCGTATAGCGGGAGGCGGGGAGCTGTTTTTT.

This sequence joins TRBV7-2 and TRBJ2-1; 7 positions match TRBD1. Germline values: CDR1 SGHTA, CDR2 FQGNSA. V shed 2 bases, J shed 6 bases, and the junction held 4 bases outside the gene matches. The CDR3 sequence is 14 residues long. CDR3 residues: CASSLLTGSNEQFF. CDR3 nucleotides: TGTGCCAGCAGCTTACTGACAGGGAGCAATGAGCAGTTCTTC.

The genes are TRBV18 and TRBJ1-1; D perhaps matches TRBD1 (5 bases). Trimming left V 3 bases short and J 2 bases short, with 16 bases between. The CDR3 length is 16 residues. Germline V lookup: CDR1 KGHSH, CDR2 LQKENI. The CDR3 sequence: CASSPELSGINTEAFF. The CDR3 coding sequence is TGTGCCAGCTCACCGGAACTTTCAGGGATCAACACTGAAGCTTTCTTT.

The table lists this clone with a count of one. This CDR3 reads CASGQGFSPLHF. The CDR3 DNA follows: TGTGCCAGCGGACAGGGTTTTTCACCCCTCCACTTT. The chain has TRBV6-5 and TRBJ1-6, with 8 bases matching TRBD1. CDR3 size: 12 residues. Germline CDR1 is MNHEY and CDR2 is SVGAGI. Germline trimming cut 8 bases from V and 9 bases from J; bases unmatched to any gene: 3.

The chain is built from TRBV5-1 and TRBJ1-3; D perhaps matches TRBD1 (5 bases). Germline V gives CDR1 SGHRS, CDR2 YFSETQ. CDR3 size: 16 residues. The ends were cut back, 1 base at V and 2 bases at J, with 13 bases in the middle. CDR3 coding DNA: TGCGCCAGCAGCTTGACGTCAGGGTCGACTGGAAACACCATATATTTT. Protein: CASSLTSGSTGNTIYF.

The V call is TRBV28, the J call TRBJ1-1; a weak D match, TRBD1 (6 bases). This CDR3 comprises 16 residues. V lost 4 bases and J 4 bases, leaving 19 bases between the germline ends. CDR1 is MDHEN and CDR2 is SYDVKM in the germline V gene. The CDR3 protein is CASSSSGVPSLTEAFF. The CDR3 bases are TGTGCCAGCAGTTCCTCAGGGGTCCCCTCTCTCACTGAAGCTTTCTTT.

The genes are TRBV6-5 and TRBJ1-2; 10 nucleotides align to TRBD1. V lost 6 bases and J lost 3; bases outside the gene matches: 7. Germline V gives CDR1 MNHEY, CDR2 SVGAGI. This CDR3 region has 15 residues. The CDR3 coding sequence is TGTGCCAGCAGACCTCCGACAGGGGGCGACTATGGCTACACCTTC. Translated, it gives CASRPPTGGDYGYTF.

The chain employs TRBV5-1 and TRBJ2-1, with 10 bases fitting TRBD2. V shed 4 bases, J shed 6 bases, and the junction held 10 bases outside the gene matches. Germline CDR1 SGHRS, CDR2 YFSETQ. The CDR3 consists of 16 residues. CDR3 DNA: TGCGCCAGCAGCGCCGACGTAGCGGGAGGACCCAATGAGCAGTTCTTC. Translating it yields CASSADVAGGPNEQFF.

CDR3 sequence (DNA): TGCGCCAGCAGCCAGTATACAGGGGGAACTGAAGCTTTCTTT. It encodes CASSQYTGGTEAFF. V usage is TRBV4-1 and J usage is TRBJ1-1; 8 nucleotides align to TRBD1. V was clipped by 3 bases and J by 5 bases; unmatched bases: 5. CDR1 and CDR2 from the germline V gene are MGHRA and YSYEKL. This CDR3 spans 14 amino acids.

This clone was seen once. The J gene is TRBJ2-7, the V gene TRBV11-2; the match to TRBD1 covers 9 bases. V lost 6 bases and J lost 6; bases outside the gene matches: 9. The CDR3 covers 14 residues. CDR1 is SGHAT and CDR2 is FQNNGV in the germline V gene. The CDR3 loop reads CASRINRDRVEQYF. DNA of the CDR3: TGTGCCAGCAGAATCAACCGGGACAGGGTCGAGCAGTACTTC.

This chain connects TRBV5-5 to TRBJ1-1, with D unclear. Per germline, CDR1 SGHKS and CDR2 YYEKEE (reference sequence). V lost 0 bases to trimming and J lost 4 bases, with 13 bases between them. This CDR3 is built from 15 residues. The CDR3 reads CASSLVGIPGTEAFF. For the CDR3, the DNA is TGTGCCAGCAGCTTGGTGGGTATCCCGGGCACTGAAGCTTTCTTT.

CDR3 bases: TGTGCCAGCAGCCGGTCAGGACTAGTTTTAACACATACGCAGTATTTT. It encodes CASSRSGLVLTHTQYF. V gene TRBV7-9 combines with J gene TRBJ2-3; 7 bases are a match to TRBD2. V gave up 5 bases and J gave up 7 bases; unmatched junction bases: 15. CDR1 SEHNR and CDR2 FQNEAQ come from the germline V gene (reference sequence). The CDR3 consists of 16 residues.

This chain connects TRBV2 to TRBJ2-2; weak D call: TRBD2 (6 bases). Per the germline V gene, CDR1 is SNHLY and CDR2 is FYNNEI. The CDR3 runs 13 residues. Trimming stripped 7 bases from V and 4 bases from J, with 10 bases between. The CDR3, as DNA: TGTGCCAGCACCCAGACTAGCACCGGGGAGCTGTTTTTT. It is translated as CASTQTSTGELFF.

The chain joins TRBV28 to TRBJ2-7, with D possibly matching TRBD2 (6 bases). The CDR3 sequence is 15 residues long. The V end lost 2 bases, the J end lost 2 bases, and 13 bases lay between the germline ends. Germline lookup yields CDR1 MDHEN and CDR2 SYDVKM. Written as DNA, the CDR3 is TGTGCCAGCAGTTTAACGTCGGGACTCACCTACGAGCAGTACTTC. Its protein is CASSLTSGLTYEQYF. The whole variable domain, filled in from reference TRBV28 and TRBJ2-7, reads DVKVTQSSRYLVKRTGEKVFLECVQDMDHENMFWYRQDPGLGLRLIYFSYDVKMKEKGDIPEGYSVSREKKERFSLILESASTNQTSMYLCASSLTSGLTYEQYFGPGTRLTVT.